These 8 T cell receptor beta chains originate from one sample sequenced in a study of tumor and adjacent non-tumor tissue in lung cancer. Three rounds of nested PCR, following a modified ARM-PCR protocol, produced the TCRbeta library. TCRdb passed the multiplex PCR reads through MiXCR, listing each CDR3 protein once. Of about 50,000 distinct CDR3 sequences in the sample, about 79% were seen once. The template was RNA from unsorted bulk tissue. The normal lung tissue was taken more than 3 cm from the tumor edge. The sample was distant non-tumor lung tissue. The source is a woman aged 55 to 70 with non-small cell lung cancer.

In the case of this clonotype: This likely comes from a read error, as the CDR3 has no conserved phenylalanine or tryptophan at its end. Because the CDR3's place on the DNA is in doubt, the DNA is left out and the CDR3 is given as listed by TCRdb. The V call is TRBV6-6, the J call TRBJ2-6; the table's D call TRBD1 went unverified against the DNA. Germline V CDR1 and CDR2: MNHNY, SVGAGI (reference sequence). The CDR3 is 15 residues long, counting both termini. The CDR3 sequence is CASSTTVTGANVLIL.

This clonotype was observed a few times. The germline gene is not matched at one end of the junction; a read error may be the cause. The chain is built from TRBV11-2 and TRBJ2-1, with 8 bases fitting TRBD2. The germline V gene has CDR1 SGHAT and CDR2 FQNNGV. CDR3 length: 14 residues. For the CDR3, the DNA is TGTGCCAGTAGCCTTAGCGGGGACTACAGTGAGCAGTTCTTC. This gives the protein CASSLSGDYSEQFF.

On this clonotype itself: Relative to the germline gene, one junction end is altered; a read error may explain this. V is TRBV20-1 and J is TRBJ2-7, with D perhaps TRBD2 (7 bases). The germline V gene has CDR1 DFQATT and CDR2 SNEGSKA (reference sequence). The CDR3 spans 15 residues. The CDR3 protein is CSARDPGGAGYEQHF. In DNA, the CDR3 is TGCAGTGCTAGAGATCCGGGGGGCGCGGGTTACGAGCAGCACTTC.

As concerns this clonotype: Mismatch with germline at one junction end may stem from a read error. V is TRBV11-2 and J is TRBJ1-5, with unresolved D. The CDR3 sequence is 13 residues long. From germline, CDR1 is SGHAT and CDR2 FQNNGV. The CDR3 reads CARCYHRNPPQHF. CDR3 bases: TGTGCCAGATGCTATCATCGCAATCCGCCCCAGCATTTT. Together with reference TRBV11-2 and TRBJ1-5, the CDR3 gives the full variable domain: EAGVAQSPRYKIIEKRQSVAFWCNPISGHATLYWYQQILGQGPKLLIQFQNNGVVDDSQLPKDRFSAERLKGVDSTLKIQPAKLEDSAVYLCARCYHRNPPQHFGDGTRLSIL.

On this clonotype itself: Germline is not matched at one junction end, which may reflect a read error. The chain links TRBV29-1 to TRBJ1-2; possible D gene TRBD1, 5 bases. CDR3 length: 14 amino acids. CDR1 and CDR2 (germline): SQVTM, ANQGSEA. The CDR3 DNA follows: TGCGGCGTCCAAATCGACAGAGCTAACTATGGCTACACCTTC. It encodes CGVQIDRANYGYTF.

The V gene is TRBV7-9, the J gene TRBJ2-3; tentatively, D is TRBD1 (6 bases). Germline CDR1 and CDR2: SEHNR and FQNEAQ (reference sequence). The CDR3 sequence is 15 residues long. Trimming left V 1 base short and J 6 bases short, with 14 bases between. CDR3 nucleotide sequence: TGTGCCAGCAGCTTAGGGTCAGGGGCGTTGGATACGCAGTATTTT. It translates to CASSLGSGALDTQYF.

As concerns this clonotype: The missing conserved phenylalanine or tryptophan at the end of this CDR3 makes a read error likely. V is TRBV20-1 and J is TRBJ2-1; a possible D gene is TRBD2 (6 bases). The CDR3 runs 18 residues. Germline loops: CDR1 DFQATT, CDR2 SNEGSKA (reference sequence). V gave up 1 base and J gave up 0 bases, with 19 bases separating them. The chain's CDR3 is CSARAAGPHLNSYNEQFS. The DNA for the CDR3 is TGCAGTGCTAGAGCAGCGGGTCCACACCTTAACTCCTACAATGAGCAGTTCTCC.

Comment on this clonotype: The junction departs from the called germline gene at one end, perhaps through a read error. The gene calls are TRBV12-3 or TRBV12-4 and TRBJ1-1; 9 bases fit TRBD1. The CDR3 spans 16 residues. Here the CDR3 reads CASSLGRGTGIAEAFF. The CDR3 DNA follows: TGTGCCAGCAGCTTAGGTCGCGGGACAGGGATCGCTGAAGCTTTCTTT.